The rows below give T cell receptor beta chains drawn from one sample of a study of cytomegalovirus exposure and HLA in healthy donors. Measured with immunoSEQ multiplex PCR; TCRdb has only the in-frame clones, and not every one. The table lists 140,000 or so clones, 60% to 80% of them singletons. The sample taken for sequencing was PBMCs. The receptors were sampled from a woman in her 30s in good health and CMV-seronegative. The conserved cysteine and the conserved F or W are not part of the CDR3 here. D genes are given only for firm matches. Clone size is not always given. Where it is, it says once, few, many or a class for expanded clones.

j_call | v_call | clone_size | cdr3_length | d_call | cdr3_aa
TRBJ2-3 | TRBV5-1 | . | 12 | . | ASSLLYNTDTQY
TRBJ1-6 | TRBV5-4 | . | 13 | . | ASSLGGAGNSPLH
TRBJ2-1 | TRBV21-1 | . | 13 | . | ASILAGGVYNEQF
TRBJ1-1 | TRBV7-9 | . | 13 | TRBD1 | ASSPWTGANTEAF
TRBJ1-6 | TRBV5-1 | . | 13 | . | ASSWERAVDSPLH
TRBJ1-5 | TRBV6-1 | . | 11 | . | ASSTGPKEPQH
TRBJ1-1 | TRBV6-5 | few | 10 | . | ASSERVTEAF
TRBJ1-1 | TRBV4-3 | . | 14 | TRBD1 | ASSHPGTGGWTEAF
TRBJ1-5 | TRBV9 | . | 12 | TRBD1 | ASSLGQGREPQH
TRBJ1-1 | TRBV10-2 | . | 11 | . | ASRWGQNTEAF
TRBJ2-1 | TRBV29-1 | . | 12 | . | SVWGGAYYNEQF
TRBJ2-3 | TRBV7-3 | . | 13 | TRBD2 | ASSLAGGRPDTQY
TRBJ2-2 | TRBV7-9 | . | 13 | . | ASSLVQLNTGELF
TRBJ2-1 | TRBV11-1 | . | 13 | . | ASSFEGREYNEQF
TRBJ2-2 | TRBV7-9 | . | 12 | . | AGRHGLNTGELF
TRBJ2-5 | TRBV11-2 | once | 13 | . | ASSPGQRNQETQY
TRBJ2-3 | TRBV6-1 | . | 15 | TRBD1 | ASSAQDRGRTADTQY
TRBJ1-1 | TRBV4-3 | . | 12 | . | ASSQAFPGTEAF
TRBJ1-2 | TRBV7-2 | once | 14 | TRBD1 | ASSLTGQGLNYGYT
TRBJ1-2 | TRBV7-8 | few | 16 | TRBD1 | ASSLQLNTGDTNYGYT
TRBJ2-7 | TRBV5-1 | . | 12 | . | ASSLGRGFYEQY
TRBJ2-6 | TRBV30 | . | 13 | . | AWSGTALGANVLT
TRBJ1-6 | TRBV19 | . | 13 | . | ASKAGNSYNSPLH
TRBJ2-7 | TRBV18 | once | 14 | . | ASSFQGGMVTYEQY
TRBJ2-1 | TRBV9 | . | 12 | . | ASSRSGVYNEQF
TRBJ2-5 | TRBV9 | few | 12 | TRBD2 | ASSVRGGQETQY
TRBJ2-6 | TRBV19 | . | 14 | . | ASSGVTPSGANVLT
TRBJ2-3 | TRBV9 | few | 13 | TRBD2 | ASSILTSGTDTQY
TRBJ2-3 | TRBV30 | . | 12 | TRBD1 | AWSGTGGANTQY